This is a list of T cell receptor beta chains from one sample in a study of blood T cell repertoires in COVID-19. The protocol was immunoSEQ multiplex PCR, while the TCRdb copy is restricted to in-frame clones and leaves out a portion. The repertoire holds some 250,000 clones, with just under 90% as singletons. Material for sequencing was PBMCs or T cells enriched from blood (not recorded which). All receptors come from a woman aged 25 to 39 with acute COVID-19. The CDR3 runs from the conserved cysteine through the conserved F or W. A D gene is named only where the DNA matches it firmly. A row's size may be missing; if present it is once, few, many or a size class.

TRBD1	TRBV25-1	TRBJ1-2	.	TGTGCCAGCAGTGAAGCAGGGGGCTATGGCTACACCTTC	CASSEAGGYGYTF
TRBD2	TRBV9	TRBJ2-5	.	TGTGCCAGCAGCCCCCGACTAGCGGGGGGAACAAGCCAAGAGACCCAGTACTTC	CASSPRLAGGTSQETQYF
.	TRBV2	TRBJ2-3	.	TGTGCCAGCAGTGTCTGGGGACTGGTGGTGGATACGCAGTATTTT	CASSVWGLVVDTQYF
TRBD1	TRBV7-2	TRBJ1-2	.	TGTGCCAGCAGCTTGACAGGGGGCGCCGGTGGCTACACCTTC	CASSLTGGAGGYTF
.	TRBV2	TRBJ1-2	.	TGTGCCAGCAGCCCTAACAGGGAAGGCGGCTACACCTTC	CASSPNREGGYTF
.	TRBV19	TRBJ1-2	.	TGTGCCAGTAGTCCGATAGCCTATGGCTACACCTTC	CASSPIAYGYTF
TRBD1	TRBV11-2	TRBJ1-1	once	TGTGCCAGCAGCTTAGCCCTCCAGGGGACAGGGGAAACCTTCTTT	CASSLALQGTGETFF
TRBD2	TRBV24-1	TRBJ2-1	.	TGTGCCACGGGGGGACTAGCAATCCACAATGAGCAGTTCTTC	CATGGLAIHNEQFF
TRBD1	TRBV6-1	TRBJ1-6	.	TGTGCCAGCAGTGAAGCGCGACAGGGAGTTACACCCCTCCACTTT	CASSEARQGVTPLHF
TRBD1	TRBV14	TRBJ1-3	.	TGTGCCAGCAGCCAGCAACCAGGGGGAGGAAACACCATATATTTT	CASSQQPGGGNTIYF
.	TRBV5-4	TRBJ2-2	.	TGTGCCAGCACCCAAACCGGGGAGCTGTTTTTT	CASTQTGELFF
.	TRBV3-1/TRBV3-2	TRBJ2-3	.	TGTGCCAGCAGCCAAAATAGCGGCGGAACAGATACGCAGTATTTT	CASSQNSGGTDTQYF
.	TRBV3-1/TRBV3-2	TRBJ1-1	.	TGTGCCAGCAGCCTCCGAGGGGGTACGGGTTACACTGAAGCTTTCTTT	CASSLRGGTGYTEAFF
.	TRBV2	TRBJ2-3	.	TGTGCCAAATCCCGGGAGAACACAGATACGCAGTATTTT	CAKSRENTDTQYF
TRBD1	TRBV9	TRBJ1-4	once	TGTGCCAGCAGCGCGACAGGGCATAATGAAAAACTGTTTTTT	CASSATGHNEKLFF
TRBD2	TRBV19	TRBJ2-1	once	TGTGCCAGTAGTATTACTAGCGGGGAGGATGAGCAGTTCTTC	CASSITSGEDEQFF
TRBD1	TRBV19	TRBJ1-1	.	TGTGCCAGTAGTTACCAGACAGGGGTGACTGAAGCTTTCTTT	CASSYQTGVTEAFF
.	TRBV30	TRBJ1-6	.	TGTGCCTGGAGACAGACTAATTCACCCCTCCACTTT	CAWRQTNSPLHF
.	TRBV6-5	TRBJ2-1	.	TGTGCCAGCAGTTACGGCTCAGGGGCCTACAATGAGCAGTTCTTC	CASSYGSGAYNEQFF
.	TRBV5-1	TRBJ2-1	few	TGCGCCAGCAGCTTGGGGGGCGGTCAAGTCTACAATGAGCAGTTCTTC	CASSLGGGQVYNEQFF
.	TRBV11-2	TRBJ1-4	.	TGTGCCAGCAGCTTAGAAAGGGGGTTCACTAATGAAAAACTGTTTTTT	CASSLERGFTNEKLFF
.	TRBV6-5	TRBJ1-4	.	TGTGCCAGCAGTAGAAGCGTGACTGAAAAACTGTTTTTT	CASSRSVTEKLFF
.	TRBV7-9	TRBJ2-7	.	TGTGCCAGCAGCTTAGTGAGTAACGAGCAGTACTTC	CASSLVSNEQYF
.	TRBV7-9	TRBJ1-6	.	TGTGCCAGCAGTCGACCCCCCCGGCAGGGGACCTCAGGCTCACCCCTCCACTTT	CASSRPPRQGTSGSPLHF
.	TRBV20-1	TRBJ1-2	.	TGCAGTGGTATTGTTCCGGATGGCTACACCTTC	CSGIVPDGYTF
TRBD1	TRBV15	TRBJ2-7	.	TGTGCCACCAGCAGAGACAGGGGGCCCTACGAGCAGTACTTC	CATSRDRGPYEQYF
TRBD1	TRBV5-1	TRBJ1-4	.	TGCGCCAGCAGCAACAGGGGGCTCGGAGGTGAAAAACTGTTTTTT	CASSNRGLGGEKLFF
.	TRBV20-1	TRBJ1-2	.	TGCAGTGCCCATACAGGGAATGGCTACACCTTC	CSAHTGNGYTF
.	TRBV14	TRBJ1-1	once	TGTGCCAGCAGCCAAGAGTTCAGGGACACTGAAGCTTTCTTT	CASSQEFRDTEAFF
TRBD1	TRBV6-5	TRBJ2-3	.	TGTGCCAGCAGATCGACAGGGGTTACGGATACGCAGTATTTT	CASRSTGVTDTQYF
.	TRBV5-1	TRBJ2-2	.	TGCGCCAGCAGCCCCGGGGAAGCCGGGGAGCTGTTTTTT	CASSPGEAGELFF
TRBD1	TRBV5-1	TRBJ1-1	.	TGCGCCAGCACCTCACAGGGGGCGTCGACTGAAGCTTTCTTT	CASTSQGASTEAFF
TRBD1	TRBV5-1	TRBJ1-2	.	TGCGCCAGCAGCTTGGAGATAGAGGGGACAGCTAACTATGGCTACACCTTC	CASSLEIEGTANYGYTF
.	TRBV29-1	TRBJ2-2	.	TGCAGCGTTGTTCTAGTGTCGAACACCGGGGAGCTGTTTTTT	CSVVLVSNTGELFF
TRBD1	TRBV5-4	TRBJ2-3	.	TGTGCCAGCAGCTATGGACAGGGGCGTCAAGCAGATACGCAGTATTTT	CASSYGQGRQADTQYF
TRBD1	TRBV5-1	TRBJ1-1	.	TGCGCCAGCAGCTTGGTAGGGGGCCCCTCTAACACTGAAGCTTTCTTT	CASSLVGGPSNTEAFF
.	TRBV3-1/TRBV3-2	TRBJ1-3	once	TGTGCCAGCAGCCAACAGAAGTCTGGAAACACCATATATTTT	CASSQQKSGNTIYF
TRBD1	TRBV10-2	TRBJ1-1	.	TGCGCCAGCAGTGAGGACAGGGCTGAAGCTTTCTTT	CASSEDRAEAFF
TRBD1	TRBV3-1/TRBV3-2	TRBJ1-6	.	TGTGCCAGCAGCCAAGGGGGGATCGGACAGGGGGCACCCCTCCACTTT	CASSQGGIGQGAPLHF
TRBD1	TRBV24-1	TRBJ1-5	.	TGTGCCACCAGTGAGGACCGGGACAGAGGGAATCAGCCCCAGCATTTT	CATSEDRDRGNQPQHF
.	TRBV6-5	TRBJ2-5	.	TGTGCCAGCAGTAACTGGGCGGGACTGCAAGAGACCCAGTACTTC	CASSNWAGLQETQYF
TRBD1	TRBV10-3	TRBJ1-1	.	TGTGCCATCAGTAAGGGACAGGGGAACACTGAAGCTTTCTTT	CAISKGQGNTEAFF
.	TRBV19	TRBJ1-5	.	TGTGCCAGCCAGGAGGAGAGCAATCAGCCCCAGCATTTT	CASQEESNQPQHF
.	TRBV2	TRBJ1-3	.	TGTGCCAGCAGTGAAGCGACAGACTCTGGAAACACCATATATTTT	CASSEATDSGNTIYF
TRBD2	TRBV15	TRBJ2-7	.	TGTGCCACCAGCGGGCGGGGGGGCGAGCAGTACTTC	CATSGRGGEQYF
.	TRBV6-2/TRBV6-3	TRBJ2-1	once	TGTGCCAGCAGTTACGAGAGGGGGGGACCCTACAATGAGCAGTTCTTC	CASSYERGGPYNEQFF
.	TRBV4-1	TRBJ2-2	.	TGCGCCAGCAGCCAAGCGGGGTCCGGGGAGCTGTTTTTT	CASSQAGSGELFF
.	TRBV9	TRBJ1-3	.	TGTGCCAGCAGCGTAGCTGGGGCTTCTGGAAACACCATATATTTT	CASSVAGASGNTIYF
.	TRBV7-3	TRBJ2-2	.	TGTGCCAGCAGCTCCTACCTCGGTTATGGGGAGCTGTTTTTT	CASSSYLGYGELFF
.	TRBV20-1	TRBJ1-2	once	TGCAGTGCTAGCGCGGGGTATGGCTACACCTTC	CSASAGYGYTF
TRBD2	TRBV29-1	TRBJ2-2	many	TGCAGCGTTAGCCCCGGGACTAGAGGCGCCGGGGAGCTGTTTTTT	CSVSPGTRGAGELFF
.	TRBV12-5	TRBJ2-7	.	TGTGCTAGTGGCCTGGACACCTCCTACGAGCAGTACTTC	CASGLDTSYEQYF
.	TRBV12-2	TRBJ2-1	.	TGTGCAAGTCGCGTCGGGGGGCCCTACAATGAGCAGTTCTTC	CASRVGGPYNEQFF
TRBD2	TRBV11-3	TRBJ2-1	.	TGTGCCAGCAGCCCCGGACTAGCGGGTAATGAGCAGTTCTTC	CASSPGLAGNEQFF